The clone carrying this T cell receptor beta chain was observed many times. TCRdb reprocessed the reads via MiXCR and lists one record per CDR3 protein. The sample has around 440,000 distinct CDR3 sequences; about 11% are singletons. The CDR3 has 13 amino acids. V shed 6 bases and J 2 bases; nucleotides not matched to a gene: 2. The data were obtained in a study of T cell repertoires in cytomegalovirus infection. The origin of this receptor is a human donor in good health (CMV status not recorded). Some clones in this sample may be carry-over from other donors' samples. The V and J genes are TRBV12-3 or TRBV12-4 and TRBJ2-7; 9 bases line up with TRBD2. Sequenced input: PBMCs. The CDR3 DNA follows: TGTGCCAGCAGATCTAGCGGGACCTACGAGCAGTACTTC. Its translation is CASRSSGTYEQYF.